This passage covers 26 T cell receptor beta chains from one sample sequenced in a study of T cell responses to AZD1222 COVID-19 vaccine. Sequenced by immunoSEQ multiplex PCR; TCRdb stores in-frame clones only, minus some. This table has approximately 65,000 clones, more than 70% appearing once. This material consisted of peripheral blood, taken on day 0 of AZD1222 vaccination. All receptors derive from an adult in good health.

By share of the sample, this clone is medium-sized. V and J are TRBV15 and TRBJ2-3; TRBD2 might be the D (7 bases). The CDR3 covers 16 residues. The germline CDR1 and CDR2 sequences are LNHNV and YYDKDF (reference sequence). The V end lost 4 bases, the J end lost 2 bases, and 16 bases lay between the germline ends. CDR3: CATSTRGGAATDTQYF. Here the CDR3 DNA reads TGTGCCACCAGCACGAGGGGGGGGGCGGCCACAGATACGCAGTATTTT. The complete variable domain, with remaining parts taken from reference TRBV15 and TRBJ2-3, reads DAMVIQNPRYQVTQFGKPVTLSCSQTLNHNVMYWYQQKSSQAPKLLFHYYDKDFNNEADTPDNFQSRRPNTSFCFLDIRSPGLGDTAMYLCATSTRGGAATDTQYFGPGTRLTVL.

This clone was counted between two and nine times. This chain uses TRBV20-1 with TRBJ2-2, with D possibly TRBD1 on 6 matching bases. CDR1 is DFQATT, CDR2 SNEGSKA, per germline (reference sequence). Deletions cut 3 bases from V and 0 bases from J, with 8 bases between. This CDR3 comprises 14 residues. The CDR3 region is CSASPGANTGELFF. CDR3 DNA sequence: TGCAGTGCTAGTCCAGGGGCGAACACCGGGGAGCTGTTTTTT.

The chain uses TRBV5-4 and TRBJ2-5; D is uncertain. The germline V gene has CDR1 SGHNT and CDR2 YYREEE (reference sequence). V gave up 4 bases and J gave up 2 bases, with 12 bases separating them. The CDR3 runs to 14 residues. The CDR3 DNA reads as TGTGCCAGCAGCCCGCCATTGCCTCAAGAGACCCAGTACTTC. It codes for CASSPPLPQETQYF.

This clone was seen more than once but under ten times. The CDR3, as DNA: TGTGCCAGCAGGCAGGGGAACACTGAAGCTTTCTTT. Translation: CASRQGNTEAFF. This chain uses TRBV25-1 with TRBJ1-1; TRBD1 is a possible D gene (5 bases). Trimming left V 6 bases short and J 1 base short, with 6 bases between. The CDR3 loop spans 12 amino acids. Germline CDR1 is MGHDK and CDR2 is SYGVNS.

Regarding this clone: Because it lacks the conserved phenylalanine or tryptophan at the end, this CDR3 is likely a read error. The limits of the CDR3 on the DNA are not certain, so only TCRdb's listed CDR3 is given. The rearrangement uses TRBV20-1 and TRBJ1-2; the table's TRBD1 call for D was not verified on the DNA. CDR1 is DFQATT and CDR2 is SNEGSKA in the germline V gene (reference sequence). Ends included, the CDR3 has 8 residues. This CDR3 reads CSARRTGS.

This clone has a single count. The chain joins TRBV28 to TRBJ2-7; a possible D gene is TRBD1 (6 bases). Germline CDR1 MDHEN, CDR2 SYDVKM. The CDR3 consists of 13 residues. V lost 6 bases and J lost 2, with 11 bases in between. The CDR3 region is CASRKQGPYEQYF. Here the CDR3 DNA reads TGTGCCAGCAGAAAGCAGGGGCCCTACGAGCAGTACTTC.

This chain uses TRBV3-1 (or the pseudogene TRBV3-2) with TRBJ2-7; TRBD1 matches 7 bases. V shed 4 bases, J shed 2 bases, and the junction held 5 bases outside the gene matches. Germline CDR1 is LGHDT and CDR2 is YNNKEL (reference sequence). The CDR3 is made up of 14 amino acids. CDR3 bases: TGTGCCAGCAGCCGATACAGGGGTCCCTACGAGCAGTACTTC. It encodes CASSRYRGPYEQYF.

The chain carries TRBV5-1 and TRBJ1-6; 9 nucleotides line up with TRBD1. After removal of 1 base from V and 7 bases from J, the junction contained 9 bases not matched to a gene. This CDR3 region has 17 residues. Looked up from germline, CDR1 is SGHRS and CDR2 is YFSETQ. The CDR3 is CASSLSGQGRSNSPLHF. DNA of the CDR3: TGCGCCAGCAGCTTGTCGGGACAGGGCCGATCAAATTCACCCCTCCACTTT.

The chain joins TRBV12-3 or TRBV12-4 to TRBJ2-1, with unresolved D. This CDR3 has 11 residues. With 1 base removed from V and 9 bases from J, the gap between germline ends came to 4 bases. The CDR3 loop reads CASSLGGEQFF. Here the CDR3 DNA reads TGTGCCAGCAGTTTAGGCGGTGAGCAGTTCTTC.

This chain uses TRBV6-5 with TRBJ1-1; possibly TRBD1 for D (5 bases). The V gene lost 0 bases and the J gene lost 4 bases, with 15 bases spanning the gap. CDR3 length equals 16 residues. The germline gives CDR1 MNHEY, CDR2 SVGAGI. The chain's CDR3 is CASSYSIAWGTTEAFF. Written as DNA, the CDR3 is TGTGCCAGCAGTTACTCGATCGCGTGGGGGACCACTGAAGCTTTCTTT.

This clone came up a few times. Here the CDR3 DNA reads TGTGCCTGGACTTCCTTCTCTGGGGCTAGGTACGAGCAGTACTTC. Translating gives CAWTSFSGARYEQYF. The chain combines TRBV30 with TRBJ2-7, with a possible D match to TRBD1 (5 bases). Trimming cost V 4 bases and J 4 bases, with 20 bases left between them. CDR1 and CDR2 from the germline V gene are GTSNPN and SVGIG (reference sequence). This CDR3 is built from 15 residues.

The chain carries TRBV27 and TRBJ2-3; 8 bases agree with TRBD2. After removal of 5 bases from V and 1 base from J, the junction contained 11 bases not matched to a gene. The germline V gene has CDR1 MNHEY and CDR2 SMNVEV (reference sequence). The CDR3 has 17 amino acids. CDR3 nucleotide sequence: TGTGCCAGCAGTCTCTTTTATACTAGCGGACGCACAGATACGCAGTATTTT. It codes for CASSLFYTSGRTDTQYF.

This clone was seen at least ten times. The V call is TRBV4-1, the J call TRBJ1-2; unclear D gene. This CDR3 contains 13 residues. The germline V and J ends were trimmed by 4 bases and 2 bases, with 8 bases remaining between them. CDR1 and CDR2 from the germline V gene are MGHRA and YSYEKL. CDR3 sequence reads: CASSPIGNYGYTF. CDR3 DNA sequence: TGCGCCAGCAGCCCCATCGGGAACTATGGCTACACCTTC.

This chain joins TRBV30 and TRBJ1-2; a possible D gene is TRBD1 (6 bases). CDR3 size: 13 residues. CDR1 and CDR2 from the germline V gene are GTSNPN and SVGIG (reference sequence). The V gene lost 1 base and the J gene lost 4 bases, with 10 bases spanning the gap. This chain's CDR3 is CAWSADSGYGYTF. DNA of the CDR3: TGTGCCTGGAGTGCGGACAGTGGCTATGGCTACACCTTC.

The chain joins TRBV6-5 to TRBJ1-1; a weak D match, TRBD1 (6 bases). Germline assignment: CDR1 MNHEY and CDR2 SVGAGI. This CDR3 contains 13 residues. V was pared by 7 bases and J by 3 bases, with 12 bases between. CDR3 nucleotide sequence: TGTGCCAGCACGAGGGGGGTAGACACTGAAGCTTTCTTT. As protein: CASTRGVDTEAFF.

CDR3 DNA: TGTGCCAGTAGTCCGGGACAGGAGTATGGCTACACCTTC. This translates into CASSPGQEYGYTF. The chain uses TRBV19 and TRBJ1-2, with 8 bases fitting TRBD1. The CDR3 is 13 amino acids. Trimming removed 5 bases from V and 5 bases from J; junction bases left unmatched: 4. CDR1 and CDR2 from the germline V gene are LNHDA and SQIVND (reference sequence). Based on the CDR3 plus reference TRBV19 and TRBJ1-2, the full variable domain is DGGITQSPKYLFRKEGQNVTLSCEQNLNHDAMYWYRQDPGQGLRLIYYSQIVNDFQKGDIAEGYSVSREKKESFPLTVTSAQKNPTAFYLCASSPGQEYGYTFGSGTRLTVV.

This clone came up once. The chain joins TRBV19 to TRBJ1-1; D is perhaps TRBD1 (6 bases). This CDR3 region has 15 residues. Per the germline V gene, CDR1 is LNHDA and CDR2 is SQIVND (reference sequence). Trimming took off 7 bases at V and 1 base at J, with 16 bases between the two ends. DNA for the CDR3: TGTGCCAGTAAGCTAACAGGGAATTCGAACACTGAAGCTTTCTTT. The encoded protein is CASKLTGNSNTEAFF.

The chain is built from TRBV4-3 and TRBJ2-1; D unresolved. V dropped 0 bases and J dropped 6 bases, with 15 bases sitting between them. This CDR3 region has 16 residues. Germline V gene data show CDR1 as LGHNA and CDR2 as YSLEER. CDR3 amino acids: CASSQERIAAGNEQFF. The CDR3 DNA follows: TGCGCCAGCAGCCAAGAGCGTATTGCGGCTGGCAATGAGCAGTTCTTC.

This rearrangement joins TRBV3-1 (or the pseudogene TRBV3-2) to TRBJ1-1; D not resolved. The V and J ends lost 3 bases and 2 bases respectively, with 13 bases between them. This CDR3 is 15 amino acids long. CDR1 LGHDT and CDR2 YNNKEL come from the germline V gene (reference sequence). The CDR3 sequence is CASSHITRINTEAFF. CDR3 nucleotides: TGTGCCAGCAGCCACATTACTAGGATTAACACTGAAGCTTTCTTT.

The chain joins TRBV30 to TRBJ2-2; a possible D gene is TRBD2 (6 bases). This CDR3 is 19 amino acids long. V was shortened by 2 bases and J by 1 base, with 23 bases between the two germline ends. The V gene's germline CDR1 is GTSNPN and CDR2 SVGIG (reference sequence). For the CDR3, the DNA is TGTGCCTGGAGTCCCGACCGGGGACTTGGGGGAGAGAACACCGGGGAGCTGTTTTTT. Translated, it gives CAWSPDRGLGGENTGELFF.

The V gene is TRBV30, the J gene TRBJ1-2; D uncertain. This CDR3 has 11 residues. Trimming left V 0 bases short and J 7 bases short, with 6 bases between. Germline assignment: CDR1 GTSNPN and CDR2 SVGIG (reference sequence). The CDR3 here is CAWSVGAGYTF. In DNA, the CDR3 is TGTGCCTGGAGTGTCGGTGCTGGCTACACCTTC.

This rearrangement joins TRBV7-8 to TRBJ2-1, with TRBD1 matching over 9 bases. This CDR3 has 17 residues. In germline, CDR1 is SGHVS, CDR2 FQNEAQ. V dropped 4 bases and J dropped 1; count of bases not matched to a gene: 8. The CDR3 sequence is CASSSIGQGRSYNEQFF. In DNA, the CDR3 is TGTGCCAGCAGCTCGATTGGACAGGGGAGATCCTACAATGAGCAGTTCTTC.

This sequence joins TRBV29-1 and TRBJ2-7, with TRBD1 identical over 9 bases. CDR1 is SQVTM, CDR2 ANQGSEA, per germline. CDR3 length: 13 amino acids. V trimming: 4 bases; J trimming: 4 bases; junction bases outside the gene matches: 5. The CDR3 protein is CSVGGTGRYEQYF. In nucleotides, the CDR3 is TGCAGCGTTGGGGGGACAGGGAGGTACGAGCAGTACTTC.

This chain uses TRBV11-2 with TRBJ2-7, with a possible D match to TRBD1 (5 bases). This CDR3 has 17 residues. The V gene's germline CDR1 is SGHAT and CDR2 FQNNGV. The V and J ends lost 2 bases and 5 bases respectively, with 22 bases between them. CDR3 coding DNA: TGTGCCAGCAGCTTAACAACGCATGGGGCCTCGACGAACGAGCAGTACTTC. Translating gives CASSLTTHGASTNEQYF. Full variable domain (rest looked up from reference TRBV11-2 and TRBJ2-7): EAGVAQSPRYKIIEKRQSVAFWCNPISGHATLYWYQQILGQGPKLLIQFQNNGVVDDSQLPKDRFSAERLKGVDSTLKIQPAKLEDSAVYLCASSLTTHGASTNEQYFGPGTRLTVT.

CDR3 sequence reads: CASSLIGYGYTF. CDR3 nucleotide sequence: TGTGCCAGCAGTTTAATTGGCTATGGCTACACCTTC. J is TRBJ1-2 and V is TRBV12-3 or TRBV12-4; D remains unclear. Between the trimmed V and J ends, which lost 2 bases and 4 bases, there was a span of 5 bases. The CDR3 has 12 residues.

Here the CDR3 DNA reads TGTGCCAGCATGAGGTCGGCGTACACCGGGGAGCTGTTTTTT. Its translation: CASMRSAYTGELFF. The rearrangement uses TRBV6-5 and TRBJ2-2; no reliable D call. Per germline, CDR1 MNHEY and CDR2 SVGAGI. The CDR3 covers 14 residues. Trimming cost V 7 bases and J 3 bases, with 12 bases left between them.